This entry describes one T cell receptor (beta chain). The antigen is unknown. Germline and junction disagree at one end, which may indicate a read error. Germline V gene lookup returns CDR1 MDHEN and CDR2 SYDVKM. The CDR3 has 14 amino acids. A primer in the constant region served to generate TCR beta cDNA from roughly 520 ng of total RNA. Three rounds of nested multiplex PCR with slightly modified ARM-PCR produced TCR beta libraries. TRBV1-TRBV30 forward primers paired with a C-beta reverse primer drove the first two PCR rounds, around 10 cycles each. A single record per CDR3 protein comes from TCRdb applying MiXCR to the multiplex PCR reads. Of roughly 100,000 distinct CDR3 sequences detected, around 80% appear once; the ten largest clones hold approximately 20%. This entry comes from a study of tumor-infiltrating lymphocytes in primary liver carcinoma. General study findings and limits: Significantly greater top-250-clone fractions characterized tumors relative to blood (p = 0.039).

Extraction of RNA together with DNA used about 18-30 mg of unsorted bulk tissue. The receptor was isolated from a man aged 40-49 years with primary liver carcinoma and hepatitis B virus infection. V gene TRBV28 combines with J gene TRBJ1-1, with D unclear. The sequenced sample consisted of liver tumor tissue from sampling region 3. Subset indicated: tumor region T3, left-lateral pole. In DNA, the CDR3 is TGTGTCAGCATTAGGAGCACAGTTTCCACTGAAGCTTTCTTT. This encodes CVSIRSTVSTEAFF.